This TCR beta chain came from a study of vaccination and CD4 T cells after COVID-19. Regarding the study as a whole: Median SARS-CoV-2-reactive clonotype numbers rose nonsignificantly, roughly 21 to 38. In convalescent patients, 304 of 307 vaccine-specific clones were spike mono-reactive.

As concerns this clonotype: Its matching antigen is unknown.

TCRdb itself ran the PCR reads through MiXCR, one entry per CDR3 protein. Among about 15,000 distinct CDR3 sequences listed, approximately 72% were seen once. The ends were cut back, 6 bases at V and 4 bases at J, with 15 bases in the middle. Germline values: CDR1 DFQATT, CDR2 SNEGSKA (reference sequence). The CDR3 length is 13 residues. The chain carries TRBV20-1 and TRBJ2-5; perhaps TRBD1 as D (5 bases). The origin of this receptor is a human donor who had recovered from COVID-19. Source: CD4+ T cells from blood, taken after SARS-CoV-2 vaccination. DNA for the CDR3: TGCAGTGCGGACACTGGCGACGGAGAGACCCAGTACTTC. It codes for CSADTGDGETQYF.